What follows are 9 T cell receptor beta chains derived from one specimen sequenced in a study of response to subunit inactivated influenza vaccine. Using its own MiXCR run on the RT-PCR reads, TCRdb lists one record per CDR3 protein. The data contain about 620,000 distinct CDR3 sequences, roughly 10% of them singletons. The starting material was PBMCs from blood, obtained on the day of vaccination. These receptors all come from a man aged 50-60 years who received an inactivated influenza vaccine.

The gene calls are TRBV20-1 and TRBJ1-3; D gene ambiguous. CDR1 is DFQATT, CDR2 SNEGSKA, per germline (reference sequence). The CDR3 runs to 13 residues. The V gene lost 5 bases and the J gene lost 4 bases, with 12 bases spanning the gap. CDR3 bases: TGCAGTGCTCTGGATTGGTCGGGAAACACCATATATTTT. This sequence encodes CSALDWSGNTIYF.

This clonotype was recorded a few times. This chain links TRBV21-1 with TRBJ2-1; whether TRBD1, the table's D call, matches the DNA was not checked. TRBV21-1 is marked as a pseudogene. The CDR3 is made up of 20 amino acids. The CDR3 is CASRKGGASTPRARYNEQFF. Written as DNA, the CDR3 is TGTGCCAGCAGAAAGGGAGGAGCTTCTACACCGAGGGCGCGCTACAATGAGCAGTTCTTC.

The chain couples TRBV28 to TRBJ2-7; 10 bases map to TRBD2. The CDR3 totals 15 residues. V shed 7 bases, J shed 2 bases, and the junction held 8 bases outside the gene matches. Germline V gene sequence: CDR1 MDHEN, CDR2 SYDVKM. CDR3 in amino acids: CASIQREGLTYEQYF. The CDR3 DNA is TGTGCCAGCATCCAGCGGGAGGGATTAACCTACGAGCAGTACTTC.

V gene TRBV7-8 combines with J gene TRBJ2-7, with D possibly TRBD2 on 6 matching bases. CDR1 SGHVS and CDR2 FQNEAQ come from the germline V gene. V dropped 4 bases and J dropped 3 bases, with 19 bases sitting between them. The CDR3 is 16 amino acids. In nucleotides, the CDR3 is TGTGCCAGCAGCTCCCCGGGAGACTACGATAGCTACGAGCAGTACTTC. Protein product: CASSSPGDYDSYEQYF.

This clonotype was counted a few times. The rearrangement links TRBV12-3 or TRBV12-4 to TRBJ1-6, with D hard to call. V lost 2 bases and J lost 14, with 10 bases in between. CDR3 length: 12 amino acids. The CDR3 loop reads CASSLWGGALHF. In nucleotides, the CDR3 is TGTGCCAGCAGTTTATGGGGTGGAGCCCTCCACTTT.

This clonotype was recorded a few times. This rearrangement joins TRBV3-1 to TRBJ2-2; unclear D gene. This CDR3 is built from 14 residues. With 0 bases removed from V and 6 bases from J, the gap between germline ends came to 8 bases. Germline CDR1 reads LGHDT; CDR2 reads YNNKEL (reference sequence). The CDR3 protein is CASSQEIGAGELFF. The CDR3 coding sequence is TGTGCCAGCAGCCAAGAGATAGGCGCCGGGGAGCTGTTTTTT.

This clonotype showed up many times. The chain links TRBV12-3 or TRBV12-4 to TRBJ2-7; D ambiguous. Deletions cut 5 bases from V and 0 bases from J, with 8 bases between. There are 13 residues in the CDR3. CDR3: CASSLLTSYEQYF. The CDR3 DNA follows: TGTGCCAGCAGTCTCCTTACCTCCTACGAGCAGTACTTC.

The chain combines TRBV10-3 with TRBJ1-5; D perhaps matches TRBD1 (6 bases). From germline, CDR1 is ENHRY and CDR2 SYGVKD. The CDR3 sequence is 14 residues long. V lost 7 bases to trimming and J lost 0 bases, with 10 bases between them. The CDR3 DNA is TGTGCCATCAAGGGGGACCTTAGCAATCAGCCCCAGCATTTT. Encoded protein: CAIKGDLSNQPQHF.

The V and J genes are TRBV6-2 or TRBV6-3 and TRBJ2-1, with TRBD1 matching 8 bases. CDR3 length: 13 residues. The germline CDR1 and CDR2 sequences are MNHEY and SVGEGT. V gave up 8 bases and J gave up 4 bases; unmatched junction bases: 4. The CDR3 loop reads CASLDRDYNEQFF. The CDR3 coding sequence is TGTGCCAGCCTGGACAGGGATTACAATGAGCAGTTCTTC.